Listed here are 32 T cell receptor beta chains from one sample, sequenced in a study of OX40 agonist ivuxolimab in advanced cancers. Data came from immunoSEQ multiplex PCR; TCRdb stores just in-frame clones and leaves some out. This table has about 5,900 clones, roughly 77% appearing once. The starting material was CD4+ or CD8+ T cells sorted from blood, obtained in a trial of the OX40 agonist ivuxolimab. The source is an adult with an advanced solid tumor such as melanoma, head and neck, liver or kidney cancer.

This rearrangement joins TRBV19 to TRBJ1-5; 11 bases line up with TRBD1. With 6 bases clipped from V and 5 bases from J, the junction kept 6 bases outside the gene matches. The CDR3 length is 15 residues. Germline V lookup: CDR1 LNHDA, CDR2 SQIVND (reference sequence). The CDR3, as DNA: TGTGCCAGTAGCCCCAGGACAGGGGGCTATCAGCCCCAGCATTTT. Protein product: CASSPRTGGYQPQHF.

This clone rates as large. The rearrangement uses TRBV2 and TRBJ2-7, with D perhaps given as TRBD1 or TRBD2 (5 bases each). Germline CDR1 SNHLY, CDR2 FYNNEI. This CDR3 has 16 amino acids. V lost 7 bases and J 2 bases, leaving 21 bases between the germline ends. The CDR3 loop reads CASTPPLGTLAYEQYF. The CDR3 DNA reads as TGTGCCAGCACCCCGCCCCTCGGGACGTTGGCCTACGAGCAGTACTTC.

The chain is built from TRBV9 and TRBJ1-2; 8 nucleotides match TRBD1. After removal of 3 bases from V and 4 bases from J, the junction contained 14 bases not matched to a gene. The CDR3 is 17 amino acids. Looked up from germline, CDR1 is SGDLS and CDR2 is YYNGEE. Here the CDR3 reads CASSGDRGGGLVYGYTF. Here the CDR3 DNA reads TGTGCCAGCAGCGGTGACAGGGGAGGGGGCTTGGTCTATGGCTACACCTTC.

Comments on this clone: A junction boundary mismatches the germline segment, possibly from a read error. Here the CDR3 DNA reads TGTGCCAGCAGCTACCCTGACTCACAAGGGACCCAGTACTTC. It translates to CASSYPDSQGTQYF. V usage is TRBV9 and J usage is TRBJ2-5, with unresolved D. CDR3 length: 14 residues. Germline V lookup: CDR1 SGDLS, CDR2 YYNGEE.

Here the CDR3 DNA reads TGTGCCAGCAGCTTAGGAGGGGGCGCGTACGAGCAGTACTTC. Its protein is CASSLGGGAYEQYF. This sequence joins TRBV7-3 and TRBJ2-7; perhaps TRBD1 as D (7 bases). The V gene lost 2 bases and the J gene lost 4 bases, with 12 bases spanning the gap. CDR3 size: 14 residues. Germline V gene lookup returns CDR1 SGHTA and CDR2 FQGTGA.

This chain's CDR3 is CAISVGAGTQETQYF. The CDR3 DNA sequence: TGTGCCATCAGTGTGGGGGCGGGGACTCAAGAGACCCAGTACTTC. The rearrangement links TRBV10-3 to TRBJ2-5; D could derive from TRBD1 or TRBD2 (6 bases each). Trimming cost V 4 bases and J 2 bases, with 14 bases left between them. Germline assignment: CDR1 ENHRY and CDR2 SYGVKD. This CDR3 spans 15 amino acids.

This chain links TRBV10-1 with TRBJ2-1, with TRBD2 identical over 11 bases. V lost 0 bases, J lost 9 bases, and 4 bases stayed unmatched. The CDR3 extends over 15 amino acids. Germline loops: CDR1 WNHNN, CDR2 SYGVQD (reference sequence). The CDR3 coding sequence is TGCGCCAGCAGTGAGTCGTTAGCGGGGGGGGGTGAGCAGTTCTTC. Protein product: CASSESLAGGGEQFF.

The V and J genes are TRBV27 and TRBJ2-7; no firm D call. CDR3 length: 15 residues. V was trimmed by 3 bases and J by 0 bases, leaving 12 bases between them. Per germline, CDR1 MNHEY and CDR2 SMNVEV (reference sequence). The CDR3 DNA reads TGTGCCAGCAGTTTTAACGGAGCCCCCTCCTACGAGCAGTACTTC. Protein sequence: CASSFNGAPSYEQYF.

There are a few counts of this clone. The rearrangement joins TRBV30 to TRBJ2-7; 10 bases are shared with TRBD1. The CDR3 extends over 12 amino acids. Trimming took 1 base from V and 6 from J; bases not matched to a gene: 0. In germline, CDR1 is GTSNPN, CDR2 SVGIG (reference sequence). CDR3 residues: CAWSGDRGEQYF. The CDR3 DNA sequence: TGTGCCTGGAGTGGGGACAGGGGCGAGCAGTACTTC.

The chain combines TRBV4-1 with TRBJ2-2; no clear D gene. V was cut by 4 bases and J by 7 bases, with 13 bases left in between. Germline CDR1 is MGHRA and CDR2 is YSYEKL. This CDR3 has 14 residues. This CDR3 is CASSPRTSIGELFF. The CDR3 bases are TGCGCCAGCAGCCCCCGGACCAGCATCGGGGAGCTGTTTTTT.

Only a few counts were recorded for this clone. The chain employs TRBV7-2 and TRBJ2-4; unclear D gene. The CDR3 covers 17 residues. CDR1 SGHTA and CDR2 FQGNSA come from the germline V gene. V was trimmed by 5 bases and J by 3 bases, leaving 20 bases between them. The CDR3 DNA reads TGTGCCAGCAGCAGCAGACTTCGCAGGTTAGGCAAAAACATTCAGTACTTC. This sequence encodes CASSSRLRRLGKNIQYF.

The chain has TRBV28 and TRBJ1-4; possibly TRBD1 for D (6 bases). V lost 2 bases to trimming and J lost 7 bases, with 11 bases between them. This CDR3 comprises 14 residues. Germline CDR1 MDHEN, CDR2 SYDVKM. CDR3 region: CASSLGGPPEKLFF. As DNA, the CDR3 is TGTGCCAGCAGTTTAGGGGGGCCCCCTGAAAAACTGTTTTTT.

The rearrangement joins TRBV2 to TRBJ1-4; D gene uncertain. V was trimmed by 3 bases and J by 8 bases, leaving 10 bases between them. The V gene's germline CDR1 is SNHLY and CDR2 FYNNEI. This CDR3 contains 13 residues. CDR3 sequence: CASSEALTEKLFF. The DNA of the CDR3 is TGTGCCAGCAGTGAGGCGTTGACGGAAAAACTGTTTTTT.

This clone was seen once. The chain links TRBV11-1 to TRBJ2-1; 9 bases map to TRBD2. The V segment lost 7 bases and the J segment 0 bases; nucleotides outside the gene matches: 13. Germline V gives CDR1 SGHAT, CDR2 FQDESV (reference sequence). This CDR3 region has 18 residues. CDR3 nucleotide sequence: TGTGCCAGCACCCCGGGTGGCGGGAGGGCCTTCTCCTACAATGAGCAGTTCTTC. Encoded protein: CASTPGGGRAFSYNEQFF.

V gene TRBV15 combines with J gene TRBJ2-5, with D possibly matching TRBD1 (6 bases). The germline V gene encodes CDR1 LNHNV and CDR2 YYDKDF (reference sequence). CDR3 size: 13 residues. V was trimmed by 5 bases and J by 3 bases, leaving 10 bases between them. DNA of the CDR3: TGTGCCACCAGCGGATGGACAGAAGAGACCCAGTACTTC. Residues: CATSGWTEETQYF.

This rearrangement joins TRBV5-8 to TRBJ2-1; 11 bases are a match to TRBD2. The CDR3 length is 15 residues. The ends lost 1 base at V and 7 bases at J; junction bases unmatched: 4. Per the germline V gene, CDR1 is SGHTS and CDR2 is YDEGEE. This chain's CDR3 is CASSLTASGRNEQFF. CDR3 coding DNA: TGTGCCAGCAGCTTGACGGCTAGCGGGAGGAATGAGCAGTTCTTC.

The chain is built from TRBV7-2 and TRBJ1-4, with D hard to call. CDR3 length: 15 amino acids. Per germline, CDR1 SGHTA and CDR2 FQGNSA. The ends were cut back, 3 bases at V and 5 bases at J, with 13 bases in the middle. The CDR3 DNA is TGTGCCAGCAGCTTCCCGGGATCCTACAATGAAAAACTGTTTTTT. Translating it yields CASSFPGSYNEKLFF.

Here the CDR3 reads CASSFETFYNEQFF. The CDR3 DNA follows: TGCGCCAGCAGCTTTGAGACTTTCTACAATGAGCAGTTCTTC. The chain carries TRBV5-1 and TRBJ2-1; D is unresolved. Per germline, CDR1 SGHRS and CDR2 YFSETQ. This CDR3 is 14 amino acids long. V lost 2 bases and J 3 bases, leaving 9 bases between the germline ends. Full variable domain (remainder filled in from reference TRBV5-1 and TRBJ2-1): KAGVTQTPRYLIKTRGQQVTLSCSPISGHRSVSWYQQTPGQGLQFLFEYFSETQRNKGNFPGRFSGRQFSNSRSEMNVSTLELGDSALYLCASSFETFYNEQFFGPGTRLTVL.

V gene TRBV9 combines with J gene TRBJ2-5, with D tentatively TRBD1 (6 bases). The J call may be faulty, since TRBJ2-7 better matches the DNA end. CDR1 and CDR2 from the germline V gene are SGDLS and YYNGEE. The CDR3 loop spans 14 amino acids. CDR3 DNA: TGTGCCAGCAGCGCTGGGGACACATCCTACGAGCAGTACTTC. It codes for CASSAGDTSYEQYF.

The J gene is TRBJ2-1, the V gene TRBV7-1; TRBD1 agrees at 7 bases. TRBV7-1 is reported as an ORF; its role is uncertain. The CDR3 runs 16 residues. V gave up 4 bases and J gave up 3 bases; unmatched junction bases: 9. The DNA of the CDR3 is TGTGCCAGCAGCTTAGGGGTAGGGGGCTTCTACAATGAGCAGTTCTTC. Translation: CASSLGVGGFYNEQFF.

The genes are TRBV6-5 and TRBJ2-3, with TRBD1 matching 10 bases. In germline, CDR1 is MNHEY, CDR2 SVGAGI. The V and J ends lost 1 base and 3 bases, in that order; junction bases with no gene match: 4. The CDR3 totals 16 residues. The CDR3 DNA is TGTGCCAGCAGTTACTGGACAGGGGGTGCAACAGATACGCAGTATTTT. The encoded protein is CASSYWTGGATDTQYF.

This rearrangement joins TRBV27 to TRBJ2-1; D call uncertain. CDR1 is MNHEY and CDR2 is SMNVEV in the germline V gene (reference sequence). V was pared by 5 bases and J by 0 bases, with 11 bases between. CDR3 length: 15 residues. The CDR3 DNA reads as TGTGCCAGCAGTATCGACATGAGCTCCTACAATGAGCAGTTCTTC. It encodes CASSIDMSSYNEQFF.

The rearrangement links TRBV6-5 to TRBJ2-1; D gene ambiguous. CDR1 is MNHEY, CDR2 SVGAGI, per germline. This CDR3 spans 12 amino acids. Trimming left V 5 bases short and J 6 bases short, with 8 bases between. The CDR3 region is CASSRWGNEQFF. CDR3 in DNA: TGTGCCAGCAGTCGCTGGGGCAATGAGCAGTTCTTC.

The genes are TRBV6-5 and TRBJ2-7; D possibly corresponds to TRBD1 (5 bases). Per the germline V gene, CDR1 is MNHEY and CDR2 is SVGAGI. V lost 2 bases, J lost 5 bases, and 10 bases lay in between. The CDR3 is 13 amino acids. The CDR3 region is CASSYPQGDEQYF. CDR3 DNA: TGTGCCAGCAGTTACCCCCAGGGTGACGAGCAGTACTTC.

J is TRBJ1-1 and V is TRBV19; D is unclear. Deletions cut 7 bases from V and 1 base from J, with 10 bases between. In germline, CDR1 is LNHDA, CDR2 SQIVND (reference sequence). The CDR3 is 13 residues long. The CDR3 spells CASTLTPNTEAFF. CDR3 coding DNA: TGTGCCAGTACCTTGACACCGAACACTGAAGCTTTCTTT. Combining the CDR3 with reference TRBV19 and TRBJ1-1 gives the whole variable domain DGGITQSPKYLFRKEGQNVTLSCEQNLNHDAMYWYRQDPGQGLRLIYYSQIVNDFQKGDIAEGYSVSREKKESFPLTVTSAQKNPTAFYLCASTLTPNTEAFFGQGTRLTVV.

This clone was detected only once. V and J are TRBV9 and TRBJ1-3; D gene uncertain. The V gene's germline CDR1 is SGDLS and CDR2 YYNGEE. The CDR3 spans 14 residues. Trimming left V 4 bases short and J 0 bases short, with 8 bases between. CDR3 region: CASSPRGSGNTIYF. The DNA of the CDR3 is TGTGCCAGCAGCCCCCGGGGCTCTGGAAACACCATATATTTT.

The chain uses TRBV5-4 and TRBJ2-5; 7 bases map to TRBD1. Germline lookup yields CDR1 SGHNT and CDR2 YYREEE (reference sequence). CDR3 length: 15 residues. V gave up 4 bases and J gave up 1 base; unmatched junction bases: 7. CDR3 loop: CASSPGTVIQETQYF. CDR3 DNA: TGTGCCAGCAGCCCGGGGACAGTAATCCAAGAGACCCAGTACTTC.

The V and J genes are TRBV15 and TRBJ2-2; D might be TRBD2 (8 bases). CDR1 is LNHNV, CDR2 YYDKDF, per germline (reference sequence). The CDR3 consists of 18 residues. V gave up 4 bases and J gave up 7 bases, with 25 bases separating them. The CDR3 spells CATSIFGGGQLLHGELFF. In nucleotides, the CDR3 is TGTGCCACCAGCATATTCGGGGGGGGACAGCTGCTACACGGGGAGCTGTTTTTT.

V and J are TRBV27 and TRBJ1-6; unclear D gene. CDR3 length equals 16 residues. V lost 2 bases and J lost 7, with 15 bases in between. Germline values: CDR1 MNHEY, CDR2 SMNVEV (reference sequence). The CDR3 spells CASSLIRAGRNSPLHF. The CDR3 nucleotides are TGTGCCAGCAGTTTAATAAGGGCAGGAAGGAATTCACCCCTCCACTTT.

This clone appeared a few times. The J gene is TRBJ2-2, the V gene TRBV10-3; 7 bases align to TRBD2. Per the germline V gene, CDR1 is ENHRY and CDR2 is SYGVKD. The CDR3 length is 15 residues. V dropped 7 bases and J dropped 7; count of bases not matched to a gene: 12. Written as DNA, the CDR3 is TGTGCCATCACTGTAGGGAGGGATTCGGGCGGGGAGCTGTTTTTT. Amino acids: CAITVGRDSGGELFF.

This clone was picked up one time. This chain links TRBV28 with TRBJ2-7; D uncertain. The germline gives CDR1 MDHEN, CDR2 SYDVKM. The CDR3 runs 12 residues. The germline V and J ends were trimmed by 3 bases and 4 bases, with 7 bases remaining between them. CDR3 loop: CASSFSRYEQYF. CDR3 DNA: TGTGCCAGCAGTTTCTCTCGATACGAGCAGTACTTC.

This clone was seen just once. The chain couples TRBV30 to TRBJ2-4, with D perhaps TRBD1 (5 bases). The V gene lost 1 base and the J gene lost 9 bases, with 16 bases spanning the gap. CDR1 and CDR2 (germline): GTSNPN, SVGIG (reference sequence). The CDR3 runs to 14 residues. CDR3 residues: CAWSAQQAKSIQYF. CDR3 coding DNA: TGTGCCTGGAGTGCACAACAGGCAAAGAGCATTCAGTACTTC.